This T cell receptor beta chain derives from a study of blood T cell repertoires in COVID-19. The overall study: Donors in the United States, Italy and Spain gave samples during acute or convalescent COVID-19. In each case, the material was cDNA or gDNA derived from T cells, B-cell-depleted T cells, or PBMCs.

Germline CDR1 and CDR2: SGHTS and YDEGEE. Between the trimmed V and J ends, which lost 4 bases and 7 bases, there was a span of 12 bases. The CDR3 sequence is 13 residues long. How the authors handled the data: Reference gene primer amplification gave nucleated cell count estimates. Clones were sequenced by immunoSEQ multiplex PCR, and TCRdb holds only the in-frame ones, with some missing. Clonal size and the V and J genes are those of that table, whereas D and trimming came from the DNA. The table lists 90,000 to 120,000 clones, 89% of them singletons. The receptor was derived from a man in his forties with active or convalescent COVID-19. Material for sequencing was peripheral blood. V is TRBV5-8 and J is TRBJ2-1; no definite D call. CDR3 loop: CASSLWASNEQFF. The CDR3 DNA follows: TGTGCCAGCAGCCTTTGGGCCTCTAATGAGCAGTTCTTC.